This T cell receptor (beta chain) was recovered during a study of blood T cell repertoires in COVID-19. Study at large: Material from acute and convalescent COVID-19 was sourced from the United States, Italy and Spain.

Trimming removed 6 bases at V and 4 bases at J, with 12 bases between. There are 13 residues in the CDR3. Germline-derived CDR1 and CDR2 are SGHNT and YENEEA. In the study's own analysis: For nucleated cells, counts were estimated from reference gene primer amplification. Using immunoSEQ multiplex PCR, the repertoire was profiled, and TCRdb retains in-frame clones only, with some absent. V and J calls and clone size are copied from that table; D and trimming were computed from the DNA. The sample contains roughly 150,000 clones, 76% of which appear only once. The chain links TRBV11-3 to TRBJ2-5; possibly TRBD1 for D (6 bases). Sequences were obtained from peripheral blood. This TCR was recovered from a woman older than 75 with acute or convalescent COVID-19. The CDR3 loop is CASSRGTRETQYF. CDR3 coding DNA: TGTGCCAGCAGTAGAGGGACACGAGAGACCCAGTACTTC.